The 16 T cell receptor beta chains below come from one sample, sequenced in a study of T-cell memory formation after mild COVID-19. TCRdb independently ran MiXCR on the 5' RACE reads; one entry per CDR3 protein. The sample lists around 370,000 distinct CDR3 sequences, around 21% occurring once. Sequencing was performed on PBMCs or a T cell subset sorted from them (not recorded which). These receptors were collected from an adult woman who had mild COVID-19 (a few samples of this study predate the infection). Cell type and time point are not known.

This clonotype was seen more than once but under ten times. The chain uses TRBV20-1 and TRBJ2-6; D is unresolved. Trimming removed 1 base at V and 0 bases at J, with 10 bases between. This CDR3 is built from 16 residues. CDR1 is DFQATT and CDR2 is SNEGSKA in the germline V gene (reference sequence). The CDR3 loop is CSARAAIRSGANVLTF. CDR3 bases: TGCAGTGCTAGAGCGGCCATTCGCTCTGGGGCCAACGTCCTGACTTTC.

This clonotype was seen a handful of times. The CDR3 sequence: CASSEMDSTGELFF. The CDR3 nucleotides are TGTGCCAGCTCGGAGATGGACAGCACCGGGGAGCTGTTTTTT. The V gene is TRBV18, the J gene TRBJ2-2; possibly TRBD1 for D (6 bases). V lost 6 bases and J lost 4, with 12 bases in between. There are 14 residues in the CDR3. Germline V gene sequence: CDR1 KGHSH, CDR2 LQKENI.

This clonotype was detected only a few times. The rearrangement joins TRBV29-1 to TRBJ2-3; 7 bases are a match to TRBD1. This CDR3 contains 14 residues. V lost 3 bases to trimming and J lost 1 base; unmatched junction nucleotides: 4. CDR1 and CDR2 from the germline V gene are SQVTM and ANQGSEA. The chain's CDR3 is CSVERTGGTDTQYF. Written as DNA, the CDR3 is TGCAGCGTTGAGCGCACAGGGGGCACAGATACGCAGTATTTT.

The chain has TRBV20-1 and TRBJ1-1, with a weak D call TRBD1 (5 bases). V shed 3 bases and J shed 7 bases, with 15 bases lying between them. The V gene's germline CDR1 is DFQATT and CDR2 SNEGSKA (reference sequence). This CDR3 is 13 amino acids long. The CDR3 region has the DNA TGCAGTGCTAGTATCGGGGCCGCCGGTGAAGCTTTCTTT. Amino acids: CSASIGAAGEAFF.

This clonotype showed up just a few times. V is TRBV30 and J is TRBJ1-6, with D unresolved. This CDR3 comprises 12 residues. The V end was cut by 6 bases, the J end by 9 bases, with 12 bases between. The germline V gene encodes CDR1 GTSNPN and CDR2 SVGIG (reference sequence). The CDR3 is CACRLSGSPLHF. The CDR3 coding sequence is TGTGCCTGCAGACTCTCGGGTTCACCCCTCCACTTT.

This clonotype was found many times. J is TRBJ1-2 and V is TRBV20-1; D remains unclear. Trimming stripped 0 bases from V and 1 base from J, with 9 bases between. CDR1 and CDR2 from the germline V gene are DFQATT and SNEGSKA (reference sequence). The CDR3 totals 14 residues. The CDR3 spells CSARDTTVNYGYTF. The CDR3 DNA reads as TGCAGTGCTAGAGATACGACTGTTAACTATGGCTACACCTTC.

The rearrangement joins TRBV20-1 to TRBJ2-7, with D unclear. This CDR3 has 14 residues. Trimming removed 3 bases at V and 5 bases at J, with 17 bases between. The germline V gene has CDR1 DFQATT and CDR2 SNEGSKA (reference sequence). The CDR3 DNA is TGCAGTGCTAGCCAGACCGCCGTTCCGCACGAGCAGTACTTC. Amino acid sequence: CSASQTAVPHEQYF.

The chain carries TRBV5-1 and TRBJ2-5, with D hard to call. V shed 1 base and J shed 2 bases, with 9 bases lying between them. This CDR3 spans 14 amino acids. The germline gives CDR1 SGHRS, CDR2 YFSETQ. The CDR3 DNA reads TGCGCCAGCAGCTTGTATGGCTTTCAAGAGACCCAGTACTTC. Its translation is CASSLYGFQETQYF.

The genes are TRBV27 and TRBJ1-2; 8 bases are shared with TRBD1. The V gene's germline CDR1 is MNHEY and CDR2 SMNVEV (reference sequence). The V and J ends lost 8 bases and 8 bases, in that order; junction bases with no gene match: 7. This CDR3 is built from 12 residues. CDR3 nucleotide sequence: TGTGCCAGCTACAGGGGGGATTGGGGCTACACCTTC. Translated, it gives CASYRGDWGYTF.

This clonotype was recorded a few times. The chain uses TRBV6-6 and TRBJ1-1; TRBD1 matches 7 bases. CDR1 and CDR2 from the germline V gene are MNHNY and SVGAGI (reference sequence). This CDR3 has 12 amino acids. J lost 11 bases, V lost 5 bases, and 8 bases had no gene match. The CDR3 loop is CASSPRQGMAFF. The CDR3 DNA follows: TGTGCCAGCAGTCCACGACAGGGTATGGCTTTCTTT.

As DNA, the CDR3 is TGTGCCAGCAGCTTGACTCTTTATTCGGTGAACACTGAAGCTTTCTTT. Translating it yields CASSLTLYSVNTEAFF. V is TRBV5-5 and J is TRBJ1-1; no reliable D call. The germline V gene encodes CDR1 SGHKS and CDR2 YYEKEE (reference sequence). Trimming shortened V by 1 base and J by 0 bases, and 13 bases separated the two germline ends. The CDR3 runs 16 residues.

The V gene is TRBV24-1, the J gene TRBJ2-3; 13 nucleotides match TRBD2. V was pared by 3 bases and J by 2 bases, with 4 bases of the junction left unmatched. In germline, CDR1 is KGHDR, CDR2 SFDVKD. This CDR3 spans 17 amino acids. The CDR3 sequence is CATSDGGLAGLTDTQYF. The CDR3 nucleotides read TGTGCCACCAGTGATGGGGGACTAGCGGGGCTCACAGATACGCAGTATTTT.

In its sample, this clonotype is medium-sized (0.01 to 0.1%). The V and J genes are TRBV9 and TRBJ2-2; D remains ambiguous. CDR1 is SGDLS and CDR2 is YYNGEE in the germline V gene. V lost 0 bases and J lost 1, with 4 bases in between. The CDR3 has 14 amino acids. CDR3 in amino acids: CASSVARNTGELFF. The CDR3, as DNA: TGTGCCAGCAGCGTAGCCAGGAACACCGGGGAGCTGTTTTTT.

The chain carries TRBV12-3 or TRBV12-4 and TRBJ2-1; TRBD2 might be the D (5 bases). The V end lost 4 bases, the J end lost 7 bases, and 23 bases lay between the germline ends. The CDR3 runs 17 residues. The CDR3 DNA reads as TGTGCCAGCAGTTGGTTGGCGCAGGTGAGGACGGGGAATGAGCAGTTCTTC. As protein: CASSWLAQVRTGNEQFF.

V and J are TRBV6-5 and TRBJ2-1, with D hard to call. V lost 0 bases and J 5 bases, leaving 5 bases between the germline ends. The CDR3 runs 13 residues. CDR1 is MNHEY, CDR2 SVGAGI, per germline. CDR3 DNA sequence: TGTGCCAGCAGTTACTCTTTAAACAATGAGCAGTTCTTC. The encoded protein is CASSYSLNNEQFF.

Only a few counts were recorded for this clonotype. V usage is TRBV11-2 and J usage is TRBJ2-5; 7 bases map to TRBD1. The germline CDR1 and CDR2 sequences are SGHAT and FQNNGV. The CDR3 loop spans 13 amino acids. The junction had 3 bases not matched to a gene; V was cut back by 4 bases and J by 4 bases. CDR3 residues: CASSWGQTETQYF. The CDR3 DNA is TGTGCCAGCAGCTGGGGACAGACAGAGACCCAGTACTTC.